This TCR beta chain was recorded in a study of sequential checkpoint blockade in melanoma. Study at large: TCRβ was sequenced from DNA of under 100 pretreatment tumors. Whole-study findings and limits: Response in arm A was associated with pretreatment TIL clonality.

Sequenced by immunoSEQ multiplex PCR; TCRdb stores in-frame clones only, minus some. The sample shows 20,000 to 25,000 clones, approximately 30% of them seen only once. V lost 2 bases and J lost 10, with 9 bases in between. Germline V lookup: CDR1 SGHVT, CDR2 SQSDAQ. The CDR3 consists of 13 residues. With regard to this clone: Antigen specificity is unknown.

Stated treatment: randomized to nivolumab then ipilimumab (arm A) or the reverse (arm B). The material was tumor tissue (inferred from file names), obtained from a patient given nivolumab and ipilimumab in sequence. V is TRBV7-4 and J is TRBJ1-6; unclear D gene. The receptor's source is a human donor with melanoma. The CDR3 reads CASSLLRESPLHF. The CDR3 DNA reads as TGTGCCAGCAGCTTATTAAGGGAATCACCCCTCCACTTT.